This passage covers 29 T cell receptor beta chains from one sample sequenced in a study of regulatory T cells in long-lasting Graves disease. Time point in this sample: persistent/refractory GD, antithyroid drugs over 5 years with positive TRAb. Isolated PBMC RNA provided the starting material for the TCR library. Combining iRepertoire HTBI primers with Arm-PCR of CDR3 regions, the authors built TCR beta libraries. MiXCR, run by TCRdb on the multiplex PCR reads, gives a single entry per CDR3 protein. The sample consists of around 450,000 distinct CDR3 sequences, 20% to 25% of them appearing once. Sequencing was performed on peripheral blood mononuclear cells (PBMCs), taken when the disease was refractory, from a patient treated with antithyroid drugs. Receptors were obtained from a female donor with Graves disease.

This clonotype was seen only a few times. This chain connects TRBV11-2 to TRBJ1-1; D remains ambiguous. The CDR3 runs 14 residues. Germline-derived CDR1 and CDR2 are SGHAT and FQNNGV. V was cut by 5 bases and J by 1 base, with 11 bases left in between. Written as DNA, the CDR3 is TGTGCCAGCAGCCCCAATTGGGGGAACACTGAAGCTTTCTTT. This gives the protein CASSPNWGNTEAFF.

V is TRBV4-3 and J is TRBJ1-5; no firm D call. Germline V gives CDR1 LGHNA, CDR2 YSLEER. Trimming left V 0 bases short and J 9 bases short, with 15 bases between. This CDR3 is 15 amino acids long. The CDR3: CASSQEVSAGRPQHF. The DNA for the CDR3 is TGCGCCAGCAGCCAAGAGGTTTCCGCTGGGAGGCCCCAGCATTTT.

In its sample, this clonotype was seen many times. The chain employs TRBV28 and TRBJ1-2; D unresolved. This CDR3 spans 15 amino acids. V lost 1 base, J lost 7 bases, and 16 bases lay in between. Germline V gene lookup returns CDR1 MDHEN and CDR2 SYDVKM. The CDR3 nucleotides read TGTGCCAGCAGTTTATTCCAACAGAATAAGCGTGGCTACACCTTC. It yields the protein CASSLFQQNKRGYTF.

This clonotype turned up a few times. This sequence may be a read error, since a much larger clone differs from it by one base. The chain combines TRBV2 with TRBJ2-7; 10 nucleotides match TRBD2. Germline V gene lookup returns CDR1 SNHLY and CDR2 FYNNEI. The CDR3 loop spans 16 amino acids. The CDR3 loop reads CAGSEEVAGGPYEQYF. Written as DNA, the CDR3 is TGTGCCGGCAGTGAAGAGGTAGCGGGAGGCCCCTACGAGCAGTACTTC.

This clonotype was found many times. The J gene is TRBJ2-6, the V gene TRBV28; 10 bases agree with TRBD1. Germline CDR1 is MDHEN and CDR2 is SYDVKM. Losses at the gene ends were 5 bases for V and 1 base for J; bases not matched to a gene: 8. The CDR3 is 18 amino acids. CDR3 bases: TGTGCCAGCAGTGCTCCCGGGACAGGGGTGTCTGGGGCCAACGTCCTGACTTTC. Translating gives CASSAPGTGVSGANVLTF.

A few counts support this clonotype. The rearrangement links TRBV27 to TRBJ2-1, with TRBD2 identical over 10 bases. The CDR3 contains 16 residues. Losses at the gene ends were 6 bases for V and 4 bases for J; bases not matched to a gene: 9. The germline V gene has CDR1 MNHEY and CDR2 SMNVEV (reference sequence). For the CDR3, the DNA is TGTGCCAGCAGAACAACCGGGACTAGCGCATACAATGAGCAGTTCTTC. Protein sequence: CASRTTGTSAYNEQFF.

This clonotype appeared many times. The rearrangement joins TRBV6-1 to TRBJ2-5; D is uncertain. The ends were cut back, 7 bases at V and 3 bases at J, with 18 bases in the middle. This CDR3 has 15 amino acids. Germline V gene data show CDR1 as MNHNS and CDR2 as SASEGT. The CDR3 reads CASTLNVIPKETQYF. As DNA, the CDR3 is TGTGCCAGCACCTTGAACGTGATTCCTAAAGAGACCCAGTACTTC.

Only a few counts were recorded for this clonotype. This chain uses TRBV20-1 with TRBJ1-3; D is uncertain. CDR1 and CDR2 (germline): DFQATT, SNEGSKA (reference sequence). CDR3 size: 12 residues. The V end was cut by 1 base, the J end by 0 bases, with 1 base between. This CDR3 reads CSARVSGNTIYF. CDR3 sequence (DNA): TGCAGTGCTAGAGTCTCTGGAAACACCATATATTTT.

This clonotype was seen a handful of times. The chain uses TRBV28 and TRBJ1-1; D is uncertain. The CDR3 is 14 amino acids. The germline gives CDR1 MDHEN, CDR2 SYDVKM. Deletions cut 2 bases from V and 1 base from J, with 8 bases between. The CDR3 here is CASSLSQKNTEAFF. The DNA of the CDR3 is TGTGCCAGCAGTTTAAGCCAGAAGAACACTGAAGCTTTCTTT.

V usage is TRBV12-3 or TRBV12-4 and J usage is TRBJ2-2, with TRBD1 matching over 10 bases. The CDR3 contains 15 residues. V shed 4 bases, J shed 4 bases, and the junction held 3 bases outside the gene matches. The CDR3 DNA sequence: TGTGCCAGCAGTTCCGGGACAGGGGCCACCGGGGAGCTGTTTTTT. It is translated as CASSSGTGATGELFF.

V usage is TRBV5-1 and J usage is TRBJ1-6; TRBD1 agrees at 8 bases. After removal of 3 bases from V and 4 bases from J, the junction contained 3 bases not matched to a gene. Per germline, CDR1 SGHRS and CDR2 YFSETQ. This CDR3 spans 15 amino acids. CDR3 sequence reads: CASSSTGEYNSPLHF. The CDR3 DNA follows: TGCGCCAGCAGCTCGACAGGGGAGTATAATTCACCCCTCCACTTT. Full variable domain (rest looked up from reference TRBV5-1 and TRBJ1-6): KAGVTQTPRYLIKTRGQQVTLSCSPISGHRSVSWYQQTPGQGLQFLFEYFSETQRNKGNFPGRFSGRQFSNSRSEMNVSTLELGDSALYLCASSSTGEYNSPLHFGNGTRLTVT.

The chain employs TRBV20-1 and TRBJ1-3, with 10 bases lining up with TRBD1. V shed 2 bases, J shed 3 bases, and the junction held 10 bases outside the gene matches. From germline, CDR1 is DFQATT and CDR2 SNEGSKA (reference sequence). This CDR3 has 17 amino acids. Written as DNA, the CDR3 is TGCAGTGCTAGAAATGTTGGGACAGGGGTCGATGGAAACACCATATATTTT. Its translation is CSARNVGTGVDGNTIYF.

The chain carries TRBV13 and TRBJ1-1, with D possibly matching TRBD1 (6 bases). Germline-derived CDR1 and CDR2 are PRHDT and FYEKMQ (reference sequence). The germline V and J ends were trimmed by 6 bases and 1 base, with 12 bases remaining between them. The CDR3 sequence is 14 residues long. CDR3 amino acids: CASSKGGGNTEAFF. CDR3 nucleotide sequence: TGTGCCAGCAGTAAGGGGGGTGGGAACACTGAAGCTTTCTTT.

Many counts were recorded for this clonotype. V is TRBV28 and J is TRBJ1-5; 7 bases agree with TRBD1. The V gene's germline CDR1 is MDHEN and CDR2 SYDVKM. V shed 7 bases, J shed 3 bases, and the junction held 6 bases outside the gene matches. The CDR3 has 14 amino acids. CDR3 sequence reads: CASNSGQINQPQHF. As DNA, the CDR3 is TGTGCCAGCAACTCGGGACAGATCAATCAGCCCCAGCATTTT. Full variable domain (remainder filled in from reference TRBV28 and TRBJ1-5): DVKVTQSSRYLVKRTGEKVFLECVQDMDHENMFWYRQDPGLGLRLIYFSYDVKMKEKGDIPEGYSVSREKKERFSLILESASTNQTSMYLCASNSGQINQPQHFGDGTRLSIL.

The rearrangement joins TRBV5-1 to TRBJ1-1; TRBD1 agrees at 12 bases. Germline-derived CDR1 and CDR2 are SGHRS and YFSETQ. The CDR3 extends over 18 amino acids. Trimming cost V 2 bases and J 1 base; bases outside gene matches: 9. CDR3 in amino acids: CASSFGTGGSGRNTEAFF. CDR3 coding DNA: TGCGCCAGCAGCTTTGGGACAGGGGGCTCAGGACGGAACACTGAAGCTTTCTTT.

The chain has TRBV5-5 and TRBJ1-2, with D maybe TRBD1 (5 bases). The CDR3 contains 12 residues. V was cut by 7 bases and J by 8 bases, with 15 bases left in between. Germline V lookup: CDR1 SGHKS, CDR2 YYEKEE (reference sequence). This CDR3 reads CASGPWRDGYTF. DNA for the CDR3: TGTGCCAGCGGACCATGGCGGGACGGCTACACCTTC.

This clonotype was seen more than once but under ten times. V usage is TRBV20-1 and J usage is TRBJ2-3; D is uncertain. V lost 3 bases to trimming and J lost 0 bases, with 7 bases between them. The CDR3 is 13 amino acids. Germline V gene sequence: CDR1 DFQATT, CDR2 SNEGSKA (reference sequence). The CDR3 region is CSASLDSTDTQYF. The CDR3 region has the DNA TGCAGTGCTAGCTTGGACAGCACAGATACGCAGTATTTT.

This clonotype was recorded many times. The CDR3 coding sequence is TGTGCCAGCGCTGGGGGACAGGTCGCCGAGACCCAGTACTTC. Amino acid sequence: CASAGGQVAETQYF. The V call is TRBV7-2, the J call TRBJ2-5; 8 nucleotides match TRBD1. J was trimmed by 5 bases and V by 8 bases; bases with no gene match: 10. Per the germline V gene, CDR1 is SGHTA and CDR2 is FQGNSA. The CDR3 has 14 residues.

V usage is TRBV20-1 and J usage is TRBJ1-5; D is unclear. V gave up 1 base and J gave up 4 bases, with 8 bases separating them. Germline V gene lookup returns CDR1 DFQATT and CDR2 SNEGSKA (reference sequence). The CDR3 extends over 13 amino acids. The CDR3 region has the DNA TGCAGTGCTAGAGTCTTGGGGAATCAGCCCCAGCATTTT. This sequence encodes CSARVLGNQPQHF.

The V and J genes are TRBV29-1 and TRBJ1-5; D is ambiguous. Trimming took 4 bases from V and 3 from J, leaving 10 bases between them. CDR3 length: 13 amino acids. Germline V gene data show CDR1 as SQVTM and CDR2 as ANQGSEA. The CDR3 here is CSVGWQDNQPQHF. CDR3 nucleotide sequence: TGCAGCGTTGGCTGGCAGGACAATCAGCCCCAGCATTTT.

V and J are TRBV2 and TRBJ2-7; tentatively, D is TRBD2 (7 bases). The CDR3 runs 14 residues. Looked up from germline, CDR1 is SNHLY and CDR2 is FYNNEI. V was trimmed by 4 bases and J by 7 bases, leaving 17 bases between them. This CDR3 reads CASSAGRGAGEQYF. As DNA, the CDR3 is TGTGCCAGCAGTGCGGGACGGGGGGCTGGGGAGCAGTACTTC.

This clonotype came up a few times. The genes are TRBV10-3 and TRBJ1-3, with TRBD1 as a possible D gene (5 bases). The CDR3 contains 16 residues. The germline gives CDR1 ENHRY, CDR2 SYGVKD. Trimming stripped 2 bases from V and 4 bases from J, with 15 bases between. The CDR3 here is CAISETGTARGNTIYF. As DNA, the CDR3 is TGTGCCATCAGTGAGACCGGGACCGCTCGAGGAAACACCATATATTTT.

Remarks on this clonotype: A single base separates this from a much larger clone, so it may be a read error. This chain joins TRBV2 and TRBJ2-1, with D tentatively TRBD2 (6 bases). This CDR3 is 16 amino acids long. Looked up from germline, CDR1 is SNHLY and CDR2 is FYNNEI. CDR3 protein: CASSGAGNHRKAEQSF. In DNA form, the CDR3 reads TGTGCCAGCAGTGGTGCGGGGAACCATCGCAAAGCTGAGCAGTCCTTC.

The rearrangement links TRBV6-2 or TRBV6-3 to TRBJ2-1; no definite D call. Germline CDR1 is MNHEY and CDR2 is SVGEGT. The length of the CDR3 is 13 residues. V lost 6 bases and J lost 3, with 9 bases in between. CDR3 DNA: TGTGCCAGCAGCCCGTTCCTCTACAATGAGCAGTTCTTC. Protein product: CASSPFLYNEQFF.

To note about this clonotype: Given a much more abundant clone one base away, this may be a read error. CDR3 loop: CASKRTGANEKLFF. The CDR3 nucleotides read TGTGCCAGCAAGAGGACAGGGGCTAATGAAAAACTGTTTTTT. This sequence joins TRBV27 and TRBJ1-4; 9 bases agree with TRBD1. J lost 3 bases, V lost 7 bases, and 3 bases had no gene match. CDR3 length equals 14 residues. Germline CDR1 and CDR2: MNHEY and SMNVEV (reference sequence).

This clonotype was seen a few times. This chain joins TRBV5-5 and TRBJ2-7; possible D gene TRBD2, 6 bases. Germline V lookup: CDR1 SGHKS, CDR2 YYEKEE (reference sequence). The length of the CDR3 is 15 residues. V dropped 6 bases and J dropped 5 bases, with 21 bases sitting between them. The CDR3 DNA follows: TGTGCCAGCAACCCGGCGAGCGCGGGAAGGGACGAGCAGTACTTC. Encoded protein: CASNPASAGRDEQYF. Based on the CDR3 plus reference TRBV5-5 and TRBJ2-7, the full variable domain is DAGVTQSPTHLIKTRGQQVTLRCSPISGHKSVSWYQQVLGQGPQFIFQYYEKEERGRGNFPDRFSARQFPNYSSELNVNALLLGDSALYLCASNPASAGRDEQYFGPGTRLTVT.

This clonotype was observed a few times. This sequence joins TRBV6-1 and TRBJ1-5; 7 nucleotides match TRBD1. V lost 10 bases and J lost 4; bases outside the gene matches: 10. Germline V gene sequence: CDR1 MNHNS, CDR2 SASEGT. The CDR3 runs 14 residues. CDR3 region: CATAWDSLNQPQHF. For the CDR3, the DNA is TGTGCCACCGCCTGGGACAGCCTAAATCAGCCCCAGCATTTT.

The CDR3 DNA reads TGTGCCAGCAGTTGGACAGCCCGCGTCTCTGGGGCCAACGTCCTGACTTTC. Its protein is CASSWTARVSGANVLTF. V gene TRBV6-9 combines with J gene TRBJ2-6; the D gene is possibly TRBD1 (6 bases). This CDR3 comprises 17 residues. V was clipped by 4 bases and J by 0 bases, with 13 bases between them. CDR1 is MNHGY, CDR2 SVAAGI, per germline.

The sample holds many counts of this clonotype. The chain couples TRBV7-3 to TRBJ1-6; no definite D call. V gave up 2 bases and J gave up 6 bases, with 11 bases separating them. Germline assignment: CDR1 SGHTA and CDR2 FQGTGA. The CDR3 is made up of 15 amino acids. CDR3 coding DNA: TGTGCCAGCAGCTTAGGGGAAGACTTTAATTCACCCCTCCACTTT. Encoded protein: CASSLGEDFNSPLHF.